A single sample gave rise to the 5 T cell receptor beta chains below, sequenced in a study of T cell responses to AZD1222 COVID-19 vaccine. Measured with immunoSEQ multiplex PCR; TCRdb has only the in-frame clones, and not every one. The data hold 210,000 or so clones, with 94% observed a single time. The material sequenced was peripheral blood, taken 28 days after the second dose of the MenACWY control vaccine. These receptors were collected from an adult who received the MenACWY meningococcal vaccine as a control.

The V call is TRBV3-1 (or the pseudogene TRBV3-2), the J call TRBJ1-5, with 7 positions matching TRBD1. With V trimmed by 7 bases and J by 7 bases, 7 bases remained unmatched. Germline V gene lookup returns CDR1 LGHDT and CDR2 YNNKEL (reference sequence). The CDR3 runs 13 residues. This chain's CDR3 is CASTGGLNQPQHF. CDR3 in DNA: TGTGCCAGCACAGGGGGGTTGAACCAGCCCCAGCATTTT.

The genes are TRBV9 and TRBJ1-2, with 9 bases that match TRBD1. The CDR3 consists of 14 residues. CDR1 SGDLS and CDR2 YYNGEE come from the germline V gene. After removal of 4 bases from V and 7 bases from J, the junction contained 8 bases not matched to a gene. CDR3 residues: CASSTRTGVGGYTF. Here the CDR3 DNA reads TGTGCCAGCAGCACCCGGACAGGGGTGGGTGGCTACACCTTC.

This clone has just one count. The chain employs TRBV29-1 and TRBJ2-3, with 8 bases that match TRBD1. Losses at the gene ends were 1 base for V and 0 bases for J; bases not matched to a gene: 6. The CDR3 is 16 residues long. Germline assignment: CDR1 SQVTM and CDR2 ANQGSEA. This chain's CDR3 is CSVEVFQGASTDTQYF. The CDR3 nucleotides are TGCAGCGTTGAAGTGTTTCAGGGGGCTAGCACAGATACGCAGTATTTT.

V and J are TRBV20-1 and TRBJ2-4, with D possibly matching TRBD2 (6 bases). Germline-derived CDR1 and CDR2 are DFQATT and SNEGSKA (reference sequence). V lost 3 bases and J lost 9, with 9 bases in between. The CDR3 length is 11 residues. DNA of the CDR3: TGCAGTGCTAGGCGGGGATCCATTCAGTACTTC. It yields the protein CSARRGSIQYF.

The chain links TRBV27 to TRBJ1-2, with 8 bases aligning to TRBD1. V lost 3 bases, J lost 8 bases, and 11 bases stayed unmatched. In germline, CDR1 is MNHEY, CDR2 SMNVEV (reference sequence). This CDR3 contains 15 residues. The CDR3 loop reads CASSLDRAVTWGYTF. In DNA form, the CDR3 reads TGTGCCAGCAGTTTGGACAGGGCGGTTACTTGGGGCTACACCTTC.